This TCR beta chain stems from a study of T cells in Graves' hyperthyroidism and ophthalmopathy. Study-wide background: The initial diagnosis was the point when peripheral blood was collected, ahead of any treatment. Study-wide findings and caveats: Among clonotypes expanded in thyroid above 0.001, most were also found in blood.

Amplified TCR beta CDR3 regions derived from RNA transcripts. In the first-round RT-PCR of the TCR CDR3, the HTBI primer set was used. One entry per CDR3 protein results from TCRdb running MiXCR on the multiplex PCR reads. The sample yields over 400,000 distinct CDR3 sequences, around a fifth seen once. With respect to this clonotype: Its antigen remains unidentified.

This CDR3 has 12 amino acids. Germline CDR1 and CDR2: LNHDA and SQIVND (reference sequence). V was cut by 10 bases and J by 4 bases, with 11 bases left in between. A NOSPECS grade of at least 4, a Clinical Activity Score of at least 3 and duration under 3 months were recorded in ophthalmopathy patients. Patients were excluded because of uncontrolled infection, other autoimmune disease, pregnancy or lactation. Sequencing used blood. The J gene is TRBJ2-1, the V gene TRBV19; D is unresolved. The sequence was collected from a woman between 70 and 85 years old with Graves' ophthalmopathy. The CDR3 here is CATWSLYNEQFF. In DNA form, the CDR3 reads TGTGCCACCTGGAGCCTATACAATGAGCAGTTCTTC.